The 18 T cell receptor beta chains listed next were all sequenced from one sample in a study of vaccination and CD4 T cells after COVID-19. The time point is: late sampling 161 to 241 days after vaccination in three convalescent patients. The treatment here: roughly 10-day PBMC culture with coronavirus spike peptide pools or control peptides (ViraFEST assay). For these receptors, no antigen is known. Researchers used the Oncomine TCR Beta short-read assay to sequence DNA from cultured CD4+ T cells. A single record per CDR3 protein comes from TCRdb applying MiXCR to the PCR reads. The top ten hold over 4% of the sample, which has tens of thousands of distinct CDR3 sequences, roughly two fifths seen once. The source material was CD4+ T cells from blood, cultured in vitro, sampled about 7 months after SARS-CoV-2 vaccination. The receptor source for this set is a human donor who had recovered from COVID-19.

The chain's CDR3 is CASRVGLAGAYEQYF. CDR3 sequence (DNA): TGTGCCAGCAGAGTGGGACTAGCGGGGGCCTACGAGCAGTACTTC. The chain has TRBV2 and TRBJ2-7; 14 bases align to TRBD2. The CDR3 sequence is 15 residues long. Germline CDR1 is SNHLY and CDR2 is FYNNEI. J gave up 2 bases and V 6 bases, and 3 bases lay outside the gene matches.

This sequence joins TRBV20-1 and TRBJ2-2; no reliable D call. The CDR3 runs 13 residues. Trimming pared 0 bases from V and 6 bases from J, leaving 8 bases between. Germline lookup yields CDR1 DFQATT and CDR2 SNEGSKA (reference sequence). In nucleotides, the CDR3 is TGCAGTGCTAGAGATCGTTGGGCCGGGGAGCTGTTTTTT. Translating it yields CSARDRWAGELFF.

The rearrangement joins TRBV28 to TRBJ2-5; tentative D call: TRBD2 (5 bases). Germline CDR1 reads MDHEN; CDR2 reads SYDVKM. The CDR3 runs 18 residues. The ends were cut back, 3 bases at V and 6 bases at J, with 26 bases in the middle. The CDR3 here is CASSLERSSLPGVKTQYF. As DNA, the CDR3 is TGTGCCAGCAGTTTGGAGCGGAGTTCCCTTCCCGGGGTGAAGACCCAGTACTTC.

The chain carries TRBV5-5 and TRBJ2-7; D is unresolved. CDR3 length equals 15 residues. Deletions cut 0 bases from V and 2 bases from J, with 12 bases between. Germline V gives CDR1 SGHKS, CDR2 YYEKEE (reference sequence). CDR3 sequence (DNA): TGTGCCAGCAGCTTGGTATCTAGGGCGACCTACGAGCAGTACTTC. Translation gives CASSLVSRATYEQYF.

The V call is TRBV15, the J call TRBJ2-3; D is undetermined. Per the germline V gene, CDR1 is LNHNV and CDR2 is YYDKDF (reference sequence). Trimming left V 11 bases short and J 4 bases short, with 7 bases between. The CDR3 spans 10 residues. CDR3 in amino acids: CASKADTQYF. The CDR3 DNA sequence: TGTGCCTCTAAGGCAGATACGCAGTATTTT.

The V call is TRBV28, the J call TRBJ2-7; tentatively, D is TRBD2 (5 bases). In germline, CDR1 is MDHEN, CDR2 SYDVKM. The CDR3 has 15 amino acids. V was shortened by 5 bases and J by 0 bases, with 14 bases between the two germline ends. For the CDR3, the DNA is TGTGCCAGCAGTCGCCGCGACGGGAACTCCTACGAGCAGTACTTC. This translates into CASSRRDGNSYEQYF. The complete variable domain, with remaining parts taken from reference TRBV28 and TRBJ2-7, reads DVKVTQSSRYLVKRTGEKVFLECVQDMDHENMFWYRQDPGLGLRLIYFSYDVKMKEKGDIPEGYSVSREKKERFSLILESASTNQTSMYLCASSRRDGNSYEQYFGPGTRLTVT.

The chain carries TRBV7-2 and TRBJ1-2, with D unclear. This CDR3 is built from 14 residues. Between the trimmed V and J ends, which lost 2 bases and 4 bases, there was a span of 11 bases. Germline V lookup: CDR1 SGHTA, CDR2 FQGNSA. This CDR3 reads CTSSLSGELYGYTF. In DNA form, the CDR3 reads TGTACCAGCAGCTTATCTGGGGAACTCTATGGCTACACCTTC.

Only one count was recorded for this clonotype. DNA of the CDR3: TGTGCCAGCAGTCAGGGGGCCTCATCCTACGAGCAGTACTTC. Translation: CASSQGASSYEQYF. The chain employs TRBV6-2 or TRBV6-3 and TRBJ2-7; 8 positions agree with TRBD1. The CDR3 runs 14 residues. The germline CDR1 and CDR2 sequences are MNHEY and SVGEGT. V trimming: 5 bases; J trimming: 1 base; junction bases outside the gene matches: 4.

The chain joins TRBV28 to TRBJ2-6; D possibly corresponds to TRBD1 (6 bases). V was clipped by 7 bases and J by 2 bases, with 9 bases between them. CDR1 and CDR2 from the germline V gene are MDHEN and SYDVKM. The CDR3 consists of 14 residues. The CDR3 region has the DNA TGTGCCAGCACGAAGGGGGCTGGGGCCAACGTCCTGACTTTC. It translates to CASTKGAGANVLTF.

The chain is built from TRBV6-1 and TRBJ2-7; D is undetermined. Trimming shortened V by 0 bases and J by 0 bases, and 9 bases separated the two germline ends. The CDR3 covers 15 residues. Per germline, CDR1 MNHNS and CDR2 SASEGT. CDR3 nucleotide sequence: TGTGCCAGCAGTGAAGCGGGCACCAGCTCCTACGAGCAGTACTTC. Translating gives CASSEAGTSSYEQYF.

This chain uses TRBV30 with TRBJ2-1, with 8 positions matching TRBD2. Germline assignment: CDR1 GTSNPN and CDR2 SVGIG (reference sequence). V shed 2 bases and J 7 bases; nucleotides not matched to a gene: 7. The CDR3 is 14 amino acids. CDR3 amino acids: CAWSTSGSGNEQFF. The CDR3, as DNA: TGTGCCTGGAGTACCAGCGGGAGTGGTAATGAGCAGTTCTTC.

This clonotype was seen just once. CDR3 coding DNA: TGTGCCAGCAGCGGGGACAGAACCTACGAGCAGTACTTC. It yields the protein CASSGDRTYEQYF. The chain employs TRBV5-4 and TRBJ2-7, with 7 nucleotides matching TRBD1. CDR1 is SGHNT and CDR2 is YYREEE in the germline V gene (reference sequence). The CDR3 runs to 13 residues. V lost 4 bases, J lost 2 bases, and 3 bases stayed unmatched.

This clonotype was picked up one time. Here the CDR3 reads CASSDPGTETQYF. The CDR3 bases are TGTGCCAGCAGTGATCCAGGGACAGAGACCCAGTACTTC. The chain is built from TRBV25-1 and TRBJ2-5; either TRBD1 or TRBD2 may fit D (5 bases each). The CDR3 extends over 13 amino acids. V lost 3 bases and J 4 bases, leaving 9 bases between the germline ends. Germline V gene sequence: CDR1 MGHDK, CDR2 SYGVNS.

The chain carries TRBV20-1 and TRBJ1-5; the D gene is possibly TRBD1 (5 bases). Trimming removed 5 bases at V and 7 bases at J, with 15 bases between. The CDR3 extends over 13 amino acids. Germline CDR1 is DFQATT and CDR2 is SNEGSKA (reference sequence). Here the CDR3 reads CSAPTFGDQPQHF. The CDR3 DNA reads as TGCAGTGCTCCCACCTTCGGGGACCAGCCCCAGCATTTT.

The chain couples TRBV14 to TRBJ2-7, with D perhaps assigned TRBD1 or TRBD2 (6 bases each). The CDR3 consists of 15 residues. Germline-derived CDR1 and CDR2 are SGHDN and FVKESK. The V end was cut by 1 base, the J end by 4 bases, with 14 bases between. CDR3 sequence reads: CASSQGGANRYEQYF. As DNA, the CDR3 is TGTGCCAGCAGCCAAGGGGGGGCGAACAGGTACGAGCAGTACTTC. Full variable domain (rest looked up from reference TRBV14 and TRBJ2-7): EAGVTQFPSHSVIEKGQTVTLRCDPISGHDNLYWYRRVMGKEIKFLLHFVKESKQDESGMPNNRFLAERTGGTYSTLKVQPAELEDSGVYFCASSQGGANRYEQYFGPGTRLTVT.

This clonotype occurred a few times. The rearrangement links TRBV20-1 to TRBJ2-7; D possibly corresponds to TRBD1 (6 bases). This CDR3 has 15 amino acids. Trimming stripped 1 base from V and 2 bases from J, with 15 bases between. CDR1 is DFQATT, CDR2 SNEGSKA, per germline (reference sequence). CDR3 amino acids: CSARAPTGNPYEQYF. The CDR3 DNA is TGCAGTGCTAGAGCACCGACAGGTAACCCCTACGAGCAGTACTTC.

This chain joins TRBV19 and TRBJ1-2; D may be TRBD1 (5 bases). The CDR3 runs to 15 residues. The germline V gene encodes CDR1 LNHDA and CDR2 SQIVND (reference sequence). V was shortened by 9 bases and J by 3 bases, with 20 bases between the two germline ends. The CDR3: CASAHGGADDYGYTF. The CDR3 region has the DNA TGTGCCAGCGCCCATGGAGGGGCGGACGACTATGGCTACACCTTC.

With regard to this clonotype: Relative to the germline gene, one junction end is altered; a read error may explain this. The chain has TRBV7-6 and TRBJ1-5; a weak D match, TRBD1 (5 bases). The CDR3 contains 17 residues. Per the germline V gene, CDR1 is SGHVS and CDR2 is FNYEAQ. CDR3 DNA sequence: TGTGCCAGCAGCTTAAGGCCGCCCGGGACGGCTCCTCAGCCCCGGCATTTT. This translates into CASSLRPPGTAPQPRHF.